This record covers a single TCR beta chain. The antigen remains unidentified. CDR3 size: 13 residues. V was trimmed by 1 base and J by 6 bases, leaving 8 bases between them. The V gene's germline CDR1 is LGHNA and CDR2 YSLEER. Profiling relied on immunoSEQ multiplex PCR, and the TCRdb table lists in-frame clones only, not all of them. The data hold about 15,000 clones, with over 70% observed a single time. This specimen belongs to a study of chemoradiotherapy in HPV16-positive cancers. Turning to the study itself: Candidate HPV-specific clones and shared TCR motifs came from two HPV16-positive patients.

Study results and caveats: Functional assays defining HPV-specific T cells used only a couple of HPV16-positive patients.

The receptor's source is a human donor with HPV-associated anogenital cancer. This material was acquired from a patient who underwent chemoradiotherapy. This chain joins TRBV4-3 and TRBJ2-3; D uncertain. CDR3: CASSQGNSDTQYF. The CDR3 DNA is TGCGCCAGCAGCCAAGGTAATTCGGATACGCAGTATTTT.